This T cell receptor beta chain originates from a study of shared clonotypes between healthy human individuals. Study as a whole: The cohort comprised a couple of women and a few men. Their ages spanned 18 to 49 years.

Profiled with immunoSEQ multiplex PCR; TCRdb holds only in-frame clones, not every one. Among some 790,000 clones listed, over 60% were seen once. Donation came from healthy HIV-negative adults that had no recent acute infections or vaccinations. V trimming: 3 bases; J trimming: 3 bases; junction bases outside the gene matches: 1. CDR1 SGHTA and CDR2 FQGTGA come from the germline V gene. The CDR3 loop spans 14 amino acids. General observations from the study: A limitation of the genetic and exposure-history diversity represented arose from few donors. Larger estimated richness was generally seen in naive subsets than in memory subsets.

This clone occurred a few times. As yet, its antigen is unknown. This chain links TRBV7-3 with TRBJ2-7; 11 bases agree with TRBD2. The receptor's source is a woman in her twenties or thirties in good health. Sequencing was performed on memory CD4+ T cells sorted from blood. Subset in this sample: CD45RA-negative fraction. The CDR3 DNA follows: TGTGCCAGCAGCTTCGGGACTAGCGGCTACGAGCAGTACTTC. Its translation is CASSFGTSGYEQYF.